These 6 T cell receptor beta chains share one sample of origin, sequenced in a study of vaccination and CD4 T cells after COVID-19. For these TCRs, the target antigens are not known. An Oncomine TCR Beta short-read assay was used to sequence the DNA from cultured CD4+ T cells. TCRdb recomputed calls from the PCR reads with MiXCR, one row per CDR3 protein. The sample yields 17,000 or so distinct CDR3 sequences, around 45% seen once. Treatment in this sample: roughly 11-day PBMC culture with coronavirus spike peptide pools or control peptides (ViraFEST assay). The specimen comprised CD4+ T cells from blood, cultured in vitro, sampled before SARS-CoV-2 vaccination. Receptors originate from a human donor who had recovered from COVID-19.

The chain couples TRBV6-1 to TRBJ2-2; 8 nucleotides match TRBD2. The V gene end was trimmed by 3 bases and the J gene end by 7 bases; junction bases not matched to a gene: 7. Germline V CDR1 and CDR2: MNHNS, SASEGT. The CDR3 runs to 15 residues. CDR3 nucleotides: TGTGCCAGCAGTGAGCTGACTAGCGCGGGCGGGGAGCTGTTTTTT. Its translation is CASSELTSAGGELFF.

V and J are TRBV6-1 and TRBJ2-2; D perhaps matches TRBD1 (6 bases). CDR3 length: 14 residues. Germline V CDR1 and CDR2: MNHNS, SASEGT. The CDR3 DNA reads TGTGCGGAAAGGGGGTCCAGGAACACCGGGGAGCTGTTTTTT. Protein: CAERGSRNTGELFF.

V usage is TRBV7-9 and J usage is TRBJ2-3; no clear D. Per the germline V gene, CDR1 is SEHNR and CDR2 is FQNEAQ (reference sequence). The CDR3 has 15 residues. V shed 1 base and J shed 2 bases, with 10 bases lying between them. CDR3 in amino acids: CASSLVGGFTDTQYF. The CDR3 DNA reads TGTGCCAGCAGCTTAGTTGGTGGATTCACAGATACGCAGTATTTT.

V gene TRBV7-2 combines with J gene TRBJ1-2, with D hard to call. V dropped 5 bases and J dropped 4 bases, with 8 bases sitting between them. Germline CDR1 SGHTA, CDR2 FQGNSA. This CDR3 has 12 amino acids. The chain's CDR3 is CASSPPSYGYTF. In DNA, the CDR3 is TGTGCCAGCAGCCCCCCGAGCTATGGCTACACCTTC.

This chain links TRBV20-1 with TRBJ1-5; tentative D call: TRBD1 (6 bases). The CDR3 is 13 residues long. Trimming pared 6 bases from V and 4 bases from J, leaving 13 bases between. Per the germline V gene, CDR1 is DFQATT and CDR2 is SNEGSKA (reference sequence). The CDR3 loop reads CSANTGLNQPQHF. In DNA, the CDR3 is TGCAGTGCAAATACAGGGTTAAATCAGCCCCAGCATTTT.

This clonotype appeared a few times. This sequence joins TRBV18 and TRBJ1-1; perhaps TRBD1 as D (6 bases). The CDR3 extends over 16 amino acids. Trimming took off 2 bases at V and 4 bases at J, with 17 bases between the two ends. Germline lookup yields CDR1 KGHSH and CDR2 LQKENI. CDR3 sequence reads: CASSPERWGHSTEAFF. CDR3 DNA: TGTGCCAGCTCACCAGAGAGGTGGGGGCATAGCACTGAAGCTTTCTTT.